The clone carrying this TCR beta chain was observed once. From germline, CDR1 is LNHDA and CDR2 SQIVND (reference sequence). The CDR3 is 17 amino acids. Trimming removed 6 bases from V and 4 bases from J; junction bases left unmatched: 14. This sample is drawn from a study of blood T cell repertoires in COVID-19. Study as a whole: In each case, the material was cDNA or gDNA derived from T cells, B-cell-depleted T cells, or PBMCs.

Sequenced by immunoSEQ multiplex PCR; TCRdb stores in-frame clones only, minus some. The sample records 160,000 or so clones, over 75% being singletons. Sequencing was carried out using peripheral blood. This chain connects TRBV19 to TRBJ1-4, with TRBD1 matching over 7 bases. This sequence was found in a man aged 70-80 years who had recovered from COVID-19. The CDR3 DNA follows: TGTGCCAGTAGAAGGGACAGAAGCCAGTCTGGTAATGAAAAACTGTTTTTT. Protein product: CASRRDRSQSGNEKLFF.